The entry below describes one TCR beta chain. The assay was immunoSEQ multiplex PCR, and TCRdb's table has in-frame clones only and misses some. The profile shows roughly 59,000 clones, about 90% of them singletons. The data originate from a study of T cell changes during pregnancy in multiple sclerosis. Germline trimming cut 6 bases from V and 4 bases from J; bases unmatched to any gene: 2. The CDR3 has 12 residues. Per the germline V gene, CDR1 is MNHEY and CDR2 is SVGAGI. This material consisted of peripheral blood, taken in the third trimester of pregnancy. This receptor was taken from a female donor in good health, enrolled as a control in a pregnancy study. The chain carries TRBV6-5 and TRBJ2-5; 7 positions agree with TRBD1. Here the CDR3 DNA reads TGTGCCAGCAGAGGGGGCAGAGAGACCCAGTACTTC. Encoded protein: CASRGGRETQYF.